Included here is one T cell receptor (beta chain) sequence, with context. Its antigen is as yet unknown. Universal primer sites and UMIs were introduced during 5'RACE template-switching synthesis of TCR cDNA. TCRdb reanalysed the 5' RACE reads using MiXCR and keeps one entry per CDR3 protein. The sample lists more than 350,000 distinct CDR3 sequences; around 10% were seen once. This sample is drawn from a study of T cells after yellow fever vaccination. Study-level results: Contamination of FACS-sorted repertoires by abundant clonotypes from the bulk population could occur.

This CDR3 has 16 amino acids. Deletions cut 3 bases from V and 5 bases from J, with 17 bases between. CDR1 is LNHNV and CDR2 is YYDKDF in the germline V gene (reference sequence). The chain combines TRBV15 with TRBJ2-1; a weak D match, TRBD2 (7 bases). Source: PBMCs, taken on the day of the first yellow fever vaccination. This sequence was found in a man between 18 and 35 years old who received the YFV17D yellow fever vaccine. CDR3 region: CATSSRGDGGNNEQFF. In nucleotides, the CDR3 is TGTGCCACCAGCAGCCGGGGGGATGGGGGCAACAATGAGCAGTTCTTC.